These 22 T cell receptor beta chains originate from one sample sequenced in a study of blood T cell dynamics during melanoma immunotherapy. The table came from immunoSEQ multiplex PCR; TCRdb's copy has only in-frame clones and leaves some out. In the table there are roughly 10,000 clones, 88% of which are singletons. Time point meaning: pre-treatment baseline. This specimen was blood, taken from a patient treated with checkpoint blockade. Every receptor here comes from a human donor with melanoma.

The rearrangement links TRBV15 to TRBJ2-1, with D unclear. Germline V gene data show CDR1 as LNHNV and CDR2 as YYDKDF (reference sequence). The CDR3 covers 16 residues. V was clipped by 5 bases and J by 0 bases, with 14 bases between them. The CDR3 spells CATSPNPLSSYNEQFF. CDR3 sequence (DNA): TGTGCCACCAGCCCGAACCCCCTGAGCTCCTACAATGAGCAGTTCTTC.

The rearrangement joins TRBV11-2 to TRBJ2-1; TRBD2 is a possible D gene (6 bases). The ends were cut back, 1 base at V and 9 bases at J, with 10 bases in the middle. Germline CDR1 is SGHAT and CDR2 is FQNNGV. The CDR3 has 13 residues. CDR3 nucleotides: TGTGCCAGCAGCTTAGTGCGGGGCGGTGAGCAGTTCTTC. Encoded protein: CASSLVRGGEQFF.

DNA of the CDR3: TGTGCCAGCAGCTTGAGGGACAGGGCTGCTTTCTTT. Translating gives CASSLRDRAAFF. The gene calls are TRBV5-4 and TRBJ1-1, with TRBD1 identical over 9 bases. V lost 1 base to trimming and J lost 11 bases; unmatched junction nucleotides: 3. This CDR3 region has 12 residues. In germline, CDR1 is SGHNT, CDR2 YYREEE (reference sequence). Using reference TRBV5-4 and TRBJ1-1 for the parts outside the CDR3, the full variable domain is ETGVTQSPTHLIKTRGQQVTLRCSSQSGHNTVSWYQQALGQGPQFIFQYYREEENGRGNFPPRFSGLQFPNYSSELNVNALELDDSALYLCASSLRDRAAFFGQGTRLTVV.

The chain is built from TRBV2 and TRBJ2-7; 9 nucleotides match TRBD1. This CDR3 region has 15 residues. The J segment lost 1 base and the V segment lost 10 bases, leaving 11 bases of the junction unmatched. Germline assignment: CDR1 SNHLY and CDR2 FYNNEI. In nucleotides, the CDR3 is TGTGCCACACGCCGGGACAGGGCTATATCCTACGAGCAGTACTTC. Encoded protein: CATRRDRAISYEQYF.

The chain is built from TRBV7-3 and TRBJ1-2; tentatively, D is TRBD1 (6 bases). This CDR3 has 14 amino acids. V was shortened by 5 bases and J by 1 base, with 11 bases between the two germline ends. The germline gives CDR1 SGHTA, CDR2 FQGTGA. In DNA, the CDR3 is TGTGCCAGCAGCCCGGGACATAATAACTATGGCTACACCTTC. Its translation is CASSPGHNNYGYTF.

The rearrangement joins TRBV10-2 to TRBJ1-1; the D gene is possibly TRBD1 (5 bases). Germline V lookup: CDR1 WSHSY, CDR2 SAAADI. The V end was cut by 4 bases, the J end by 1 base, with 13 bases between. The CDR3 extends over 15 amino acids. Here the CDR3 DNA reads TGCGCCAGCAGTGTAAGGGGATCCTCGAACACTGAAGCTTTCTTT. This codes for CASSVRGSSNTEAFF.

This clone was seen more than once but under ten times. The chain carries TRBV5-1 and TRBJ1-1; D is unclear. Germline values: CDR1 SGHRS, CDR2 YFSETQ. Trimming cost V 4 bases and J 5 bases, with 12 bases left between them. The CDR3 is 13 amino acids. Here the CDR3 reads CASSPDGQTEAFF. As DNA, the CDR3 is TGCGCCAGCAGCCCGGACGGGCAAACTGAAGCTTTCTTT.

A few counts support this clone. The chain uses TRBV4-1 and TRBJ1-2; D is uncertain. The V gene's germline CDR1 is MGHRA and CDR2 YSYEKL. The CDR3 runs to 15 residues. With 0 bases removed from V and 3 bases from J, the gap between germline ends came to 11 bases. The CDR3 loop reads CASSQERPGYYGYTF. The CDR3 DNA reads TGCGCCAGCAGCCAAGAAAGGCCGGGGTACTATGGCTACACCTTC.

This clone came up once. The gene calls are TRBV20-1 and TRBJ2-3; D remains ambiguous. V lost 2 bases, J lost 2 bases, and 2 bases lay in between. The CDR3 is made up of 11 amino acids. CDR1 is DFQATT, CDR2 SNEGSKA, per germline (reference sequence). Here the CDR3 reads CSARITDTQYF. The DNA for the CDR3 is TGCAGTGCTAGAATCACAGATACGCAGTATTTT.

The V and J genes are TRBV2 and TRBJ1-2, with TRBD1 matching 7 bases. Germline CDR1 reads SNHLY; CDR2 reads FYNNEI. This CDR3 has 13 residues. Trimming removed 4 bases from V and 4 bases from J; junction bases left unmatched: 3. CDR3 nucleotide sequence: TGTGCCAGCAGTGGGGACAGACCCTATGGCTACACCTTC. Residues: CASSGDRPYGYTF.

V usage is TRBV18 and J usage is TRBJ1-4; D is uncertain. The CDR3 loop spans 13 amino acids. Looked up from germline, CDR1 is KGHSH and CDR2 is LQKENI. V gave up 2 bases and J gave up 6 bases, with 7 bases separating them. The CDR3 DNA reads TGTGCCAGCTCACCAGGGGTGGATGAAAAACTGTTTTTT. Translating gives CASSPGVDEKLFF.

The rearrangement joins TRBV7-7 to TRBJ2-5, with D perhaps matching TRBD2 (6 bases). Between the trimmed V and J ends, which lost 5 bases and 4 bases, there was a span of 14 bases. The germline gives CDR1 SSHAT, CDR2 FNYEAQ (reference sequence). The CDR3 spans 14 residues. This chain's CDR3 is CASSGLQGGETQYF. The CDR3, as DNA: TGTGCCAGCAGCGGGCTCCAGGGAGGAGAGACCCAGTACTTC.

The chain has TRBV12-5 and TRBJ2-5, with 8 bases fitting TRBD1. Germline CDR1 LGHNT, CDR2 FRNRAP. This CDR3 has 16 amino acids. The J segment lost 5 bases and the V segment lost 0 bases, leaving 8 bases of the junction unmatched. The CDR3 sequence: CASGLVVRTGIETQYF. CDR3 DNA sequence: TGTGCTAGTGGTTTGGTCGTCCGGACAGGGATTGAGACCCAGTACTTC.

The V call is TRBV18, the J call TRBJ2-7; D not resolved. The germline V gene encodes CDR1 KGHSH and CDR2 LQKENI. The CDR3 has 11 amino acids. V shed 4 bases and J shed 2 bases, with 3 bases lying between them. The CDR3 loop reads CASSLPYEQYV. Written as DNA, the CDR3 is TGTGCCAGCTCACTCCCCTACGAGCAGTACGTC.

This clone appeared a single time. The chain links TRBV30 to TRBJ2-3; 7 positions match TRBD2. V was clipped by 5 bases and J by 1 base; unmatched bases: 3. This CDR3 is built from 13 residues. The germline V gene has CDR1 GTSNPN and CDR2 SVGIG (reference sequence). The CDR3 DNA is TGTGCCTGGCTTCGGGGGGGCACAGATACGCAGTATTTT. It codes for CAWLRGGTDTQYF.

The V call is TRBV7-2, the J call TRBJ2-5; D remains ambiguous. CDR3 size: 14 residues. Germline assignment: CDR1 SGHTA and CDR2 FQGNSA. Trimming cost V 5 bases and J 0 bases, with 10 bases left between them. This CDR3 reads CASSPFGDQETQYF. CDR3 nucleotides: TGTGCCAGCAGCCCCTTTGGGGACCAAGAGACCCAGTACTTC. Full variable domain (outside the CDR3, taken from reference TRBV7-2 and TRBJ2-5): GAGVSQSPSNKVTEKGKDVELRCDPISGHTALYWYRQSLGQGLEFLIYFQGNSAPDKSGLPSDRFSAERTGGSVSTLTIQRTQQEDSAVYLCASSPFGDQETQYFGPGTRLLVL.

V usage is TRBV4-1 and J usage is TRBJ1-2; D is possibly TRBD1 (5 bases). The germline V and J ends were trimmed by 0 bases and 4 bases, with 12 bases remaining between them. The CDR3 extends over 15 amino acids. CDR1 and CDR2 (germline): MGHRA, YSYEKL. CDR3: CASSQERGRVYGYTF. The DNA for the CDR3 is TGCGCCAGCAGCCAAGAAAGGGGTAGGGTCTATGGCTACACCTTC.

J is TRBJ2-1 and V is TRBV6-4, with D uncertain. V shed 0 bases and J shed 8 bases, with 8 bases lying between them. The CDR3 runs 13 residues. CDR1 is MRHNA and CDR2 is SNTAGT in the germline V gene. In nucleotides, the CDR3 is TGTGCCAGCAGTGACTCGCCCGCCGATGAGCAGTTCTTC. It yields the protein CASSDSPADEQFF.

The chain links TRBV6-5 to TRBJ2-2, with a possible D match to TRBD2 (6 bases). This CDR3 spans 13 amino acids. Germline V gives CDR1 MNHEY, CDR2 SVGAGI. Trimming removed 8 bases from V and 5 bases from J, with 12 bases in between. The CDR3 nucleotides read TGTGCCAGCCTTTCGGGGGTGACCGGGGAGCTGTTTTTT. This codes for CASLSGVTGELFF.

The chain employs TRBV6-5 and TRBJ1-5; 8 nucleotides match TRBD1. The germline CDR1 and CDR2 sequences are MNHEY and SVGAGI. Losses at the gene ends were 6 bases for V and 5 bases for J; bases not matched to a gene: 0. This CDR3 has 12 amino acids. The DNA of the CDR3 is TGTGCCAGCAGGACAGGGGATCAGCCCCAGCATTTT. This translates into CASRTGDQPQHF.

The gene calls are TRBV6-1 and TRBJ1-1; D gene ambiguous. Trimming took off 5 bases at V and 1 base at J, with 8 bases between the two ends. The CDR3 length is 13 residues. The germline V gene has CDR1 MNHNS and CDR2 SASEGT. CDR3 amino acids: CASSPVGNTEAFF. CDR3 sequence (DNA): TGTGCCAGCAGTCCCGTCGGGAACACTGAAGCTTTCTTT.

The chain joins TRBV7-2 to TRBJ1-4; D gene ambiguous. CDR1 and CDR2 from the germline V gene are SGHTA and FQGNSA. The length of the CDR3 is 14 residues. Trimming took 5 bases from V and 8 from J, leaving 15 bases between them. The CDR3 is CASSLVWGGEKLFF. CDR3 in DNA: TGTGCCAGCAGCCTTGTTTGGGGAGGGGAAAAACTGTTTTTT.